What follows are 8 T cell receptor beta chains derived from one specimen sequenced in a study of T cells after yellow fever vaccination. TCRdb re-derived calls from the 5' RACE reads in MiXCR, one entry per CDR3 protein. The sample contains 250,000 to 400,000 distinct CDR3 sequences, 3.5% to 4.5% of which appear only once. Specimen: PBMCs, collected 15 days after the yellow fever booster vaccination. These receptors all stem from a man younger than 30 who received the YFV17D yellow fever vaccine.

This clonotype appeared many times. The V call is TRBV7-9, the J call TRBJ2-1, with 8 bases identical to TRBD2. V shed 1 base and J 5 bases; nucleotides not matched to a gene: 7. Looked up from germline, CDR1 is SEHNR and CDR2 is FQNEAQ (reference sequence). The CDR3 is 16 amino acids. The DNA of the CDR3 is TGTGCCAGCAGCTTAGTCAGCGGGGGACCAAACAATGAGCAGTTCTTC. Its translation: CASSLVSGGPNNEQFF.

The chain carries TRBV30 and TRBJ1-1; D might be TRBD1 (5 bases). The V end was cut by 0 bases, the J end by 3 bases, with 23 bases between. The CDR3 is made up of 18 amino acids. The V gene's germline CDR1 is GTSNPN and CDR2 SVGIG (reference sequence). CDR3 sequence (DNA): TGTGCCTGGAGTGTACGGCAGGGACGGAGGGTCGGGTACACTGAAGCTTTCTTT. It codes for CAWSVRQGRRVGYTEAFF.

This clonotype occurred a few times. The chain recombines TRBV10-3 with TRBJ2-4; D is undetermined. This CDR3 has 17 amino acids. V shed 0 bases and J shed 0 bases, with 12 bases lying between them. Germline CDR1 and CDR2: ENHRY and SYGVKD. CDR3 nucleotides: TGTGCCATCAGTGAGTCTGCGCTGACTCTAGCCAAAAACATTCAGTACTTC. It specifies CAISESALTLAKNIQYF.

In its sample, this clonotype was seen many times. The gene calls are TRBV6-2 or TRBV6-3 and TRBJ1-6, with no clear D. There are 13 residues in the CDR3. Germline CDR1 MNHEY, CDR2 SVGEGT. Trimming removed 2 bases from V and 11 bases from J, with 10 bases in between. This CDR3 is CASSYTRRPPLHF. The CDR3 nucleotides are TGTGCCAGCAGTTACACCCGACGGCCACCCCTCCACTTT.

This clonotype was observed at least ten times. The junction shows a germline mismatch at one end, possibly a read error. The J gene is TRBJ1-1, the V gene TRBV5-1; no definite D call. The CDR3 has 13 residues. Germline assignment: CDR1 SGHRS and CDR2 YFSETQ. Here the CDR3 DNA reads TGTGCCAGCAGTTTGCCAGGGAACACTGAAGCTTTCTTT. Translation gives CASSLPGNTEAFF.

In this sample, this clonotype turned up a few times. The chain recombines TRBV5-5 with TRBJ1-5; perhaps TRBD1 as D (5 bases). The length of the CDR3 is 15 residues. The V end was cut by 8 bases, the J end by 0 bases, with 15 bases between. Germline V gives CDR1 SGHKS, CDR2 YYEKEE (reference sequence). CDR3 sequence reads: CASGAAPTSNQPQHF. DNA for the CDR3: TGTGCCAGTGGGGCTGCACCGACTAGCAATCAGCCCCAGCATTTT.

This clonotype was detected only a few times. The chain is built from TRBV11-2 and TRBJ2-1; 7 bases match TRBD2. The V gene's germline CDR1 is SGHAT and CDR2 FQNNGV. J gave up 0 bases and V 2 bases, and 4 bases lay outside the gene matches. There are 16 residues in the CDR3. The CDR3 here is CASSLLRGSSYNEQFF. The CDR3 DNA sequence: TGTGCCAGCAGCTTATTGCGGGGGAGCTCCTACAATGAGCAGTTCTTC.

The table lists this clonotype with many counts. This chain uses TRBV3-1 with TRBJ2-4; maybe TRBD2 (5 bases). This CDR3 spans 15 amino acids. V was cut by 0 bases and J by 4 bases, with 10 bases left in between. Germline V lookup: CDR1 LGHDT, CDR2 YNNKEL (reference sequence). CDR3 residues: CASSQDSGSKNIQYF. For the CDR3, the DNA is TGTGCCAGCAGCCAAGACAGCGGATCTAAAAACATTCAGTACTTC. The variable domain in full, completed from reference TRBV3-1 and TRBJ2-4, reads DTAVSQTPKYLVTQMGNDKSIKCEQNLGHDTMYWYKQDSKKFLKIMFSYNNKELIINETVPNRFSPKSPDKAHLNLHINSLELGDSAVYFCASSQDSGSKNIQYFGAGTRLSVL.